Described below is a single T cell receptor (beta chain) sequence and its context. The authors' processing: Amplified reference gene primers provided the basis for estimating nucleated cell counts. Profiled with immunoSEQ multiplex PCR; TCRdb holds only in-frame clones, not every one. Clone size and V and J calls were adopted from that table, with D and trimming inferred from the DNA. Here the sample spans tens of thousands of clones, approximately 86% being singletons. This sample is drawn from a study of blood T cell repertoires in COVID-19. Study-wide background: Collection of acute and convalescent COVID-19 samples took place in the United States, Italy and Spain. From T cells, B-cell-depleted T cells, or PBMCs came the material, which was cDNA or gDNA.

Trimming removed 1 base at V and 5 bases at J, with 9 bases between. This CDR3 has 13 residues. Germline V gives CDR1 GTSNPN, CDR2 SVGIG (reference sequence). Sequences were obtained from peripheral blood. The genes are TRBV30 and TRBJ1-5, with a weak D call TRBD1 (5 bases). This sequence originates from a woman of 80 years or more with acute or convalescent COVID-19. The CDR3 loop is CAWSGGEDQPQHF. The CDR3, as DNA: TGTGCCTGGAGTGGGGGGGAAGATCAGCCCCAGCATTTT.